This T cell receptor (beta chain) was recovered during a study of shared clonotypes between healthy human individuals. Study-wide points: The sole specimen, blood, was sampled, and tissue repertoires likely differ.

This CDR3 comprises 14 residues. Germline CDR1 and CDR2: SGDLS and YYNGEE. V was cut by 0 bases and J by 4 bases, with 9 bases left in between. Concerning this clone itself: Its antigen is as yet unknown.

An even split of each subset's genomic DNA across several immunoSEQ plates was performed. Here immunoSEQ multiplex PCR was the method, and the copy in TCRdb shows in-frame clones only, minus some. The table has more than 450,000 clones, around 74% seen once; the top ten hold under 15%. The source of this sequence is a woman aged 40 to 55 in good health. Some clones in this sample may be carry-over from other donors' samples. This chain joins TRBV9 and TRBJ2-3; no reliable D call. The sequencing input was PBMCs. CDR3 sequence (DNA): TGTGCCAGCAGCGTAGATTTAGGCTCAGATACGCAGTATTTT. Its protein product is CASSVDLGSDTQYF.